This T cell receptor (beta chain) was captured by sequencing in a study of blood T cell repertoires in COVID-19. This CDR3 is built from 15 residues. V shed 0 bases, J shed 4 bases, and the junction held 7 bases outside the gene matches. Germline V gives CDR1 SGHRS, CDR2 YFSETQ. Clones were sequenced by immunoSEQ multiplex PCR, and TCRdb holds only the in-frame ones, with some missing. The sample yields about 170,000 clones, more than 75% seen once. Sequences were obtained from peripheral blood. The TCR comes from a man between 18 and 29 years old with COVID-19, enrolled during active disease. The chain has TRBV5-1 and TRBJ2-7; 7 bases agree with TRBD2. The CDR3: CASSLVGTNSYEQYF. DNA of the CDR3: TGCGCCAGCAGCTTGGTAGGGACTAATTCTTACGAGCAGTACTTC.